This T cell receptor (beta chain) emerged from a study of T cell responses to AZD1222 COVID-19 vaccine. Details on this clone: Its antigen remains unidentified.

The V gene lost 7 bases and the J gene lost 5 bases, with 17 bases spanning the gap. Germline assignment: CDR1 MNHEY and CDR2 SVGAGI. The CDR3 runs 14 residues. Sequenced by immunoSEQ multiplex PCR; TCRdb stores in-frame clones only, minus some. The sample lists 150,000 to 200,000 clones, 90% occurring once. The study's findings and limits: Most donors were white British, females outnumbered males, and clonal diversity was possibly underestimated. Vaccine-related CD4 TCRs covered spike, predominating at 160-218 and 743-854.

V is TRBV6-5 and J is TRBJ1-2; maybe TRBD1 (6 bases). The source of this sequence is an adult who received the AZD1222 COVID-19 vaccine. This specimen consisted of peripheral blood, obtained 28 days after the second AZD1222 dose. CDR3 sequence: CASTLGGPGYGYTF. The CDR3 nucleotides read TGTGCCAGCACCTTGGGGGGGCCGGGTTATGGCTACACCTTC.